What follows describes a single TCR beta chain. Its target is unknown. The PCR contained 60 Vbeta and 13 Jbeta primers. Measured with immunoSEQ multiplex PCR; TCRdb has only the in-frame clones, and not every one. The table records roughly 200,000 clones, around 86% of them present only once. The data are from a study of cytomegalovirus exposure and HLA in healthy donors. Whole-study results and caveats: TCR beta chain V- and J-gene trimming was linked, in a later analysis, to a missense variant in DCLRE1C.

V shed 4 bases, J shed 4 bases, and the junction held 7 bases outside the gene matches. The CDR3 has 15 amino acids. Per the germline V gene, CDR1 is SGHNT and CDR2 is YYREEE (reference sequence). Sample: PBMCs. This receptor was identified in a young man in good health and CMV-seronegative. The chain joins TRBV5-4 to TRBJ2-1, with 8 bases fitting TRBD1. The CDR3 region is CASSKDRALYNEQFF. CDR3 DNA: TGTGCCAGCAGCAAGGACAGGGCTTTATACAATGAGCAGTTCTTC.